One sample yielded the 16 T cell receptor beta chains listed below, sequenced in a study of cytomegalovirus exposure and HLA in healthy donors. A multiplex PCR was run with 60 Vbeta primers and 13 Jbeta primers. The method was immunoSEQ multiplex PCR; TCRdb's version includes in-frame clones alone and lacks a portion of them. The sample includes some 110,000 clones, 75% to 90% seen only once; the top ten take 6% to 8%. The sequenced material came from PBMCs. The source of these receptors is a man aged 25-45 years in good health and CMV-seropositive.

The chain joins TRBV4-1 to TRBJ2-2; 7 bases fit TRBD2. With V trimmed by 1 base and J by 5 bases, 10 bases remained unmatched. CDR1 and CDR2 from the germline V gene are MGHRA and YSYEKL. The length of the CDR3 is 17 residues. The CDR3 DNA reads as TGCGCCAGCAGCCAAGTAGGCGGGGGAGGTGGGACCGGGGAGCTGTTTTTT. Translated: CASSQVGGGGGTGELFF.

This chain uses TRBV28 with TRBJ2-5; the match to TRBD1 covers 9 bases. V trimming: 1 base; J trimming: 6 bases; junction bases outside the gene matches: 9. Germline V gene sequence: CDR1 MDHEN, CDR2 SYDVKM. CDR3 length equals 16 residues. The DNA of the CDR3 is TGTGCCAGCAGTTTATCTACCACAGGGGGCCAGAAGACCCAGTACTTC. The encoded protein is CASSLSTTGGQKTQYF.

This chain uses TRBV4-1 with TRBJ2-7; 9 bases align to TRBD1. CDR1 MGHRA and CDR2 YSYEKL come from the germline V gene. Trimming cost V 3 bases and J 5 bases; bases outside gene matches: 11. CDR3 size: 16 residues. CDR3 residues: CASSHIIGTGSHEQYF. CDR3 DNA: TGCGCCAGCAGCCATATAATAGGGACAGGGTCCCACGAGCAGTACTTC.

The gene calls are TRBV7-3 and TRBJ2-3, with D perhaps TRBD2 (5 bases). Deletions cut 0 bases from V and 9 bases from J, with 10 bases between. The CDR3 contains 13 residues. Germline CDR1 reads SGHTA; CDR2 reads FQGTGA. DNA of the CDR3: TGTGCCAGCAGCTTAACATCCGGGGAGACGCAGTATTTT. As protein: CASSLTSGETQYF. The whole variable domain, remainder taken from reference TRBV7-3 and TRBJ2-3, is GAGVSQTPSNKVTEKGKYVELRCDPISGHTALYWYRQSLGQGPEFLIYFQGTGAADDSGLPNDRFFAVRPEGSVSTLKIQRTERGDSAVYLCASSLTSGETQYFGPGTRLTVL.

V and J are TRBV6-5 and TRBJ1-6, with a possible D match to TRBD1 (5 bases). V dropped 4 bases and J dropped 10 bases, with 11 bases sitting between them. The CDR3 has 13 amino acids. Germline CDR1 and CDR2: MNHEY and SVGAGI. The chain's CDR3 is CASSSQTDSPLHF. DNA of the CDR3: TGTGCCAGCAGTTCTCAGACAGACTCACCCCTCCACTTT.

This chain links TRBV5-4 with TRBJ2-5; 9 nucleotides align to TRBD2. Germline V CDR1 and CDR2: SGHNT, YYREEE (reference sequence). The CDR3 extends over 14 amino acids. Unmatched junction bases numbered 9, after V lost 5 bases and J lost 7 bases. This chain's CDR3 is CASSLTSGAGTQYF. CDR3 coding DNA: TGTGCCAGCAGTCTGACTAGCGGCGCCGGGACCCAGTACTTC.

The CDR3 region is CASSPAPEQAQYF. For the CDR3, the DNA is TGTGCCAGCTCACCAGCCCCCGAGCAAGCGCAGTATTTT. This chain links TRBV18 with TRBJ2-3; D gene ambiguous. The V end lost 2 bases, the J end lost 10 bases, and 13 bases lay between the germline ends. This CDR3 contains 13 residues. Germline lookup yields CDR1 KGHSH and CDR2 LQKENI. Drawing the rest from reference TRBV18 and TRBJ2-3, the complete variable domain is NAGVMQNPRHLVRRRGQEARLRCSPMKGHSHVYWYRQLPEEGLKFMVYLQKENIIDESGMPKERFSAEFPKEGPSILRIQQVVRGDSAAYFCASSPAPEQAQYFGPGTRLTVL.

As concerns this clone: At the DNA level, this CDR3 is encoded by other sequences in the same sample as well. The V gene is TRBV11-2, the J gene TRBJ1-4; D perhaps matches TRBD1 (6 bases). This CDR3 spans 15 amino acids. The V gene lost 5 bases and the J gene lost 2 bases, with 12 bases spanning the gap. Germline assignment: CDR1 SGHAT and CDR2 FQNNGV. The CDR3 DNA follows: TGTGCCAGCAGCCCCGCAGGGGCGACTAATGAAAAACTGTTTTTT. As protein: CASSPAGATNEKLFF.

The rearrangement joins TRBV30 to TRBJ1-5; D possibly corresponds to TRBD1 (6 bases). With 1 base removed from V and 6 bases from J, the gap between germline ends came to 10 bases. CDR3 length equals 13 residues. Looked up from germline, CDR1 is GTSNPN and CDR2 is SVGIG (reference sequence). The CDR3 is CAWSEGGGQPQHF. CDR3 sequence (DNA): TGTGCCTGGAGTGAAGGGGGGGGTCAGCCCCAGCATTTT.

The CDR3 region is CASSMTGLQPQHF. The CDR3 DNA reads as TGTGCCAGCAGCATGACAGGGCTTCAGCCCCAGCATTTT. The chain has TRBV7-6 and TRBJ1-5, with 7 positions matching TRBD1. The CDR3 spans 13 residues. Germline V gene sequence: CDR1 SGHVS, CDR2 FNYEAQ. The V segment lost 5 bases and the J segment 6 bases; nucleotides outside the gene matches: 4.

This clone was seen once. The chain is built from TRBV5-1 and TRBJ2-1, with TRBD2 as a possible D gene (7 bases). This CDR3 region has 14 residues. The germline V gene has CDR1 SGHRS and CDR2 YFSETQ. Trimming shortened V by 5 bases and J by 5 bases, and 14 bases separated the two germline ends. CDR3 loop: CASRAGAADNEQFF. The CDR3, as DNA: TGCGCCAGCAGGGCGGGGGCCGCGGACAATGAGCAGTTCTTC. The full variable domain, rest sourced from reference TRBV5-1 and TRBJ2-1, is KAGVTQTPRYLIKTRGQQVTLSCSPISGHRSVSWYQQTPGQGLQFLFEYFSETQRNKGNFPGRFSGRQFSNSRSEMNVSTLELGDSALYLCASRAGAADNEQFFGPGTRLTVL.

The CDR3 DNA sequence: TGCAGCGTTGCTGGACGGACAAATTACGAGCAGTACTTC. Its protein product is CSVAGRTNYEQYF. The chain joins TRBV29-1 to TRBJ2-7; TRBD1 might be the D (5 bases). With 4 bases removed from V and 4 bases from J, the gap between germline ends came to 14 bases. The CDR3 is 13 residues long. CDR1 is SQVTM and CDR2 is ANQGSEA in the germline V gene.

This clone was picked up one time. The genes are TRBV6-6 and TRBJ1-2; 8 positions agree with TRBD1. CDR1 MNHNY and CDR2 SVGAGI come from the germline V gene (reference sequence). J gave up 6 bases and V 2 bases, and 11 bases lay outside the gene matches. The CDR3 is 16 residues long. CDR3 protein: CASSYTGGVSVNGYTF. CDR3 DNA: TGTGCCAGCAGTTACACAGGGGGAGTTTCGGTTAATGGCTACACCTTC.

The DNA for the CDR3 is TGTGCCAGCAGCCCAGGGGGCCACTATGGCTACACCTTC. Translation: CASSPGGHYGYTF. V usage is TRBV11-2 and J usage is TRBJ1-2; 8 nucleotides match TRBD1. J gave up 3 bases and V 5 bases, and 2 bases lay outside the gene matches. This CDR3 has 13 residues. Germline lookup yields CDR1 SGHAT and CDR2 FQNNGV. Variable domain in full (rest from reference TRBV11-2 and TRBJ1-2): EAGVAQSPRYKIIEKRQSVAFWCNPISGHATLYWYQQILGQGPKLLIQFQNNGVVDDSQLPKDRFSAERLKGVDSTLKIQPAKLEDSAVYLCASSPGGHYGYTFGSGTRLTVV.

The J gene is TRBJ2-7, the V gene TRBV2; 7 bases line up with TRBD2. Looked up from germline, CDR1 is SNHLY and CDR2 is FYNNEI. The J segment lost 3 bases and the V segment lost 6 bases, leaving 8 bases of the junction unmatched. The CDR3 length is 14 residues. The CDR3 protein is CASSRGDWGYEQYF. In nucleotides, the CDR3 is TGTGCCAGCAGCCGGGGGGACTGGGGCTACGAGCAGTACTTC.

This clone was seen only once. The sample has other DNA sequences that encode this CDR3 too. The J gene is TRBJ2-7, the V gene TRBV28; D possibly corresponds to TRBD2 (5 bases). CDR1 is MDHEN and CDR2 is SYDVKM in the germline V gene. The CDR3 spans 11 residues. CDR3 in amino acids: CASRDSYEQYF. The CDR3 DNA is TGTGCTAGCCGGGACTCCTACGAGCAGTACTTC.